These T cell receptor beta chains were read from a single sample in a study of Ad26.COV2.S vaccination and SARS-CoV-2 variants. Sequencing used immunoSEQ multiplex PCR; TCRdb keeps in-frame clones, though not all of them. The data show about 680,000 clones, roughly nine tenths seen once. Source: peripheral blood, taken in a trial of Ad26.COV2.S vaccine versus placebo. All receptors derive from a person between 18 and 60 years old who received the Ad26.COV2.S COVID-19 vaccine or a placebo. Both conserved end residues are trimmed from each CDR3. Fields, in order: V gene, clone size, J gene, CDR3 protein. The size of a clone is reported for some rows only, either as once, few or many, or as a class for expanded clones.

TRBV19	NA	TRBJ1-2	ASTEDRGDYGYT
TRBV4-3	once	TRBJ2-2	ASSQDPRGRTGELF
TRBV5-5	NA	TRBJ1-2	ASSLGGYSAYGYT
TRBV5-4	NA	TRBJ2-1	ASSFGTSSYNEQF
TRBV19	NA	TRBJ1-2	ATTSQGTLNYGYT
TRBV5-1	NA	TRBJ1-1	ASSLAGSNTEAF
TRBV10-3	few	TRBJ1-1	AITDRLNTEAF
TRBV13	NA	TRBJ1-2	ASSPDRGYGYT
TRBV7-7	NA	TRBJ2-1	ASSQTGGSGNEQF
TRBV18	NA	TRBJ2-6	ASSLSGANVLT
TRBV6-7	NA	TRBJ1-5	ASSYGWWAGGGLDQPQH
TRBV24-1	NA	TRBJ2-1	ATSGRPGLAGKTGTNEQF
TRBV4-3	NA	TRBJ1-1	ASSQTPVGWGNTEAF
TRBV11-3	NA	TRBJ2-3	ASSLVGEAQY
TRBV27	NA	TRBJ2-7	ASSLSAGREQY
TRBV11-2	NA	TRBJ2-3	ASSSTTDPYSTDTQY
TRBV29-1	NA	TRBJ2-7	SVVGVGEQY
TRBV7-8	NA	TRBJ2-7	ASSPSSGSYEQY
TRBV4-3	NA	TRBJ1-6	ASSRQTGDNSPLH
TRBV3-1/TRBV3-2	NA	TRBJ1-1	ASRQGITEAF
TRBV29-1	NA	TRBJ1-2	STNRAKGYGYT
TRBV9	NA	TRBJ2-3	ASSVATKTSGKSPTDTQY
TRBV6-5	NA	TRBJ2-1	ASSPTSGEQF
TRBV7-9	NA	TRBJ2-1	ASSFGENEQF
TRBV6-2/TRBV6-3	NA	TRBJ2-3	ASSYRTGVTDTQY
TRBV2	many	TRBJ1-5	ATTRQGGQPQH
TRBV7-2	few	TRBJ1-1	ASSLAGYTEAF
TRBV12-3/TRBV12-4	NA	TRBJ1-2	ASSFPLGYT
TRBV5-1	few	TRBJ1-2	ASSEDSNYGYT
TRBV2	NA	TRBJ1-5	ASSPPDEQPQH
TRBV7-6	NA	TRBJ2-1	ASSLGVSGRAVYNEQF
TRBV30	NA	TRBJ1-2	AWIASDRVSRGYT
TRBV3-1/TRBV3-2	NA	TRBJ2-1	ASSPVERGGNNEQF
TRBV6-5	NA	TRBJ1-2	ASSYSGGGRGGYT
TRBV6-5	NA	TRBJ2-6	ASSTTGSGANVLT
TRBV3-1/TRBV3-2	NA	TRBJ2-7	AALCASSPQAGGYEQY
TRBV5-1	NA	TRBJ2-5	ASKERDSGETQY
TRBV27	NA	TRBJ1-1	ASSLLGQNTEAF
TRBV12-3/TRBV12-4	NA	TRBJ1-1	ASSFRTAEAF
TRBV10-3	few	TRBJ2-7	AISGQNRSYEQY
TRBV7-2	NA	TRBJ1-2	ASSLAGGGYGYT
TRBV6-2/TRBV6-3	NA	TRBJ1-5	ASSYSGTQPQH
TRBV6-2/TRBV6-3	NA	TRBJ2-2	ASSYSPGQANTGELF
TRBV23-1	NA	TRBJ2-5	ASSPEQGTLRETQY
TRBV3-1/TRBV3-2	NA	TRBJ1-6	ASSQELTVRLPPLH
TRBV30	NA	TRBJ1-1	AWGALMNTEAF
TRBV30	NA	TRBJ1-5	AWSAGHPGVAQH
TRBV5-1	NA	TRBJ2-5	ASSLAGGPETQY
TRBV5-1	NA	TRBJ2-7	ASSPTQGLAAYEQY
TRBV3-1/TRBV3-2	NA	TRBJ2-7	ASSYIGNEQY
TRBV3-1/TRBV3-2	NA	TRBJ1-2	ASSQQGHRDGYT
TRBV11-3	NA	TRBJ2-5	ASSLEAGQETQY
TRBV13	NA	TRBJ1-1	ASSSRRATEAF
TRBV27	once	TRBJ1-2	ASSPHGQEDGYT
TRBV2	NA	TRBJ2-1	ASGMGWQF